The T cell receptor beta chain described here comes from a study of beta chain features in type 1 diabetes. General study points: Using cDNA template may skew counts toward highly expressing activated cells.

The V gene end was trimmed by 2 bases and the J gene end by 1 base; junction bases not matched to a gene: 7. Germline CDR1 reads SGHTA; CDR2 reads FQGNSA. This CDR3 has 17 amino acids. Sorted populations all exceeded 95% purity. Every isolated RNA sample was fully reverse transcribed, so sequencing captured expressed TCRB transcripts. This table comes from immunoSEQ multiplex PCR, and its TCRdb copy is limited to in-frame clones, with some not included. The top ten clones hold 0.43% of a sample with about 19,000 clones, approximately 50% of them seen once. Points on this clone: Its cognate antigen is unknown.

The sequence derives from a young man in good health. Sequencing used stem cell memory CD4+ T cells from blood. This chain uses TRBV7-2 with TRBJ2-1; TRBD2 agrees at 8 bases. CDR3 DNA sequence: TGTGCCAGCAGCTTATTCGCGGGGGGTGGGTCCTACAATGAGCAGTTCTTC. Translating gives CASSLFAGGGSYNEQFF.